The 6 T cell receptor beta chains listed next were all sequenced from one sample in a study of shared clonotypes between healthy human individuals (dated by TCRdb to 2020 to 2021). Library creation used the immunoSEQ multiplex PCR assay. Here the immuneACCESS table is served through TCRdb, limited to in-frame sequences with V and J called. Missing clones are a known gap in these copies; in checked studies unresolved V genes cover under half, and the rest lacks a known reason. The sample yields 450,000 to 500,000 clones; approximately 78% were counted once. Jointly, the top ten make up 9.5% to 15% of the sample. Sequencing used PBMCs. The receptor source for this set is a woman between 40 and 55 years old in good health. Some clones in this sample may be carry-over from other donors' samples.

This clone was seen more than once but under ten times. This chain links TRBV6-4 with TRBJ2-2; D perhaps matches TRBD2 (6 bases). The V and J ends lost 2 bases and 0 bases respectively, with 13 bases between them. Germline V CDR1 and CDR2: MRHNA, SNTAGT. This CDR3 is 17 amino acids long. The CDR3 coding sequence is TGTGCCAGCAGTGACGATCCCCGGGGGACGAACACCGGGGAGCTGTTTTTT. As protein: CASSDDPRGTNTGELFF.

The chain is built from TRBV7-8 and TRBJ2-5, with D perhaps assigned TRBD1 or TRBD2 (5 bases each). Germline assignment: CDR1 SGHVS and CDR2 FQNEAQ. CDR3 length equals 14 residues. Trimming pared 5 bases from V and 1 base from J, leaving 11 bases between. CDR3 sequence (DNA): TGTGCCAGCAGCCGCCCGGGGCTCCAAGAGACCCAGTACTTC. It specifies CASSRPGLQETQYF.

The chain couples TRBV10-2 to TRBJ1-2; D gene unclear. Trimming took off 7 bases at V and 7 bases at J, with 19 bases between the two ends. This CDR3 has 14 residues. Germline-derived CDR1 and CDR2 are WSHSY and SAAADI. CDR3 DNA: TGCGCCAGCAACCTCGACCGGAGGTCGCCTGGCTACACCTTC. Its protein is CASNLDRRSPGYTF.

The genes are TRBV5-1 and TRBJ2-2, with D possibly called TRBD1 or TRBD2 (5 bases each). The V gene lost 4 bases and the J gene lost 3 bases, with 13 bases spanning the gap. Germline assignment: CDR1 SGHRS and CDR2 YFSETQ. CDR3 length: 15 amino acids. In DNA form, the CDR3 reads TGCGCCAGCAGCCGGGACCTCGGGCACACCGGGGAGCTGTTTTTT. Protein: CASSRDLGHTGELFF.

The V call is TRBV11-3, the J call TRBJ2-1, with 7 positions matching TRBD1. Germline V gene sequence: CDR1 SGHNT, CDR2 YENEEA. The V and J ends lost 3 bases and 6 bases, in that order; junction bases with no gene match: 5. CDR3 length: 14 residues. The CDR3 protein is CASSLGQWANEQFF. In DNA form, the CDR3 reads TGTGCCAGCAGCTTGGGACAGTGGGCCAATGAGCAGTTCTTC.

The chain has TRBV25-1 and TRBJ2-7, with 14 bases lining up with TRBD2. Per germline, CDR1 MGHDK and CDR2 SYGVNS. The length of the CDR3 is 15 residues. J lost 5 bases, V lost 4 bases, and 4 bases had no gene match. CDR3 in amino acids: CASSGTGLAGDEQYF. The CDR3, as DNA: TGTGCCAGCAGTGGGACGGGACTAGCGGGAGACGAGCAGTACTTC.